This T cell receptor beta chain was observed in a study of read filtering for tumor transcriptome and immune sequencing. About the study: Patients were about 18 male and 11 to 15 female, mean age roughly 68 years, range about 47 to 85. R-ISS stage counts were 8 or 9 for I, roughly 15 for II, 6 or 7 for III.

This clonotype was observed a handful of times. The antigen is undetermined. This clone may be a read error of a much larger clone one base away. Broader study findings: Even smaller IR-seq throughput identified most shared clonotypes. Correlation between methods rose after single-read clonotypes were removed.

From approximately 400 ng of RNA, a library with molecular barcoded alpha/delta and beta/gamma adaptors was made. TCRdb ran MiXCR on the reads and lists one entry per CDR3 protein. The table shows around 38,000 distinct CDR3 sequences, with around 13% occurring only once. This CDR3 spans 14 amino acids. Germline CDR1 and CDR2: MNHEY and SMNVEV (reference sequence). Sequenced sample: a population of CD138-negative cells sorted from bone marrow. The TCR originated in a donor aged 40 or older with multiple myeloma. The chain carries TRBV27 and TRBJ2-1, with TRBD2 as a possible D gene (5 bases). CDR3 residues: CAVATGSSYNGQFF. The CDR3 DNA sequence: TGTGCCGTAGCGACTGGTAGCTCCTACAATGGGCAGTTCTTC.